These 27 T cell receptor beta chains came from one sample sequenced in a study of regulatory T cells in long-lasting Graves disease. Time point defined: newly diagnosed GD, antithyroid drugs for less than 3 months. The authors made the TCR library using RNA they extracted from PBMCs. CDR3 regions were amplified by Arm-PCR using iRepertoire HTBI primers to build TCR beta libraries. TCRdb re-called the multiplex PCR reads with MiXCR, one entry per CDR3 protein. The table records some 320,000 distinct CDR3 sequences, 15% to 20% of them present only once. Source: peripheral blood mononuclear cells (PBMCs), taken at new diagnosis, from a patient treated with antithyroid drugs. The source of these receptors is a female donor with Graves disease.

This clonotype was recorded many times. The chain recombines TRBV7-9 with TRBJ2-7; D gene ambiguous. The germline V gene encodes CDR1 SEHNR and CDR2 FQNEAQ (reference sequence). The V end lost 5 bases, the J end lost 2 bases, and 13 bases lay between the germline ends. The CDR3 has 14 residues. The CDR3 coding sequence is TGTGCCAGCAGCCCCCCCGGATCCACCTACGAGCAGTACTTC. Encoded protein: CASSPPGSTYEQYF.

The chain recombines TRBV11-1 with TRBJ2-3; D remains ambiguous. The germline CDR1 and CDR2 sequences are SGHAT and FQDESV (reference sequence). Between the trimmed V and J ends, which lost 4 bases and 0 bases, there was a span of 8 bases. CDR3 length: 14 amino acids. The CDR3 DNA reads TGTGCCAGCAGCTACGGCGAGAGCACAGATACGCAGTATTTT. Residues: CASSYGESTDTQYF.

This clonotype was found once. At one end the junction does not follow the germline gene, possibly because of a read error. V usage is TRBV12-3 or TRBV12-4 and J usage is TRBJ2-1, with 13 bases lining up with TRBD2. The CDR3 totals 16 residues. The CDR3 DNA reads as TGTGCCAGCAGCCTCGGGACTAGCGGGACCTACAATGAGCAGCTCTTC. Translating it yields CASSLGTSGTYNEQLF.

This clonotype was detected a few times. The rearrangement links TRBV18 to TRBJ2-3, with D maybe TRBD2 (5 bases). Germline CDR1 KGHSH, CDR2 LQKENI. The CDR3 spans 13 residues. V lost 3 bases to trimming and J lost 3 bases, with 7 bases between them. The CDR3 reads CASSPWETDTQYF. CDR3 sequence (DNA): TGTGCCAGCTCACCTTGGGAGACAGATACGCAGTATTTT.

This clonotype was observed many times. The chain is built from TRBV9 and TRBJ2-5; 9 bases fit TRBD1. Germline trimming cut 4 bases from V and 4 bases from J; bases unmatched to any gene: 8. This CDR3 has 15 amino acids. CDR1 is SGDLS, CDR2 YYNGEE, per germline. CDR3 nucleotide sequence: TGTGCCAGCAGCCCCCGGGACAGGGAACGAGAGACCCAGTACTTC. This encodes CASSPRDRERETQYF.

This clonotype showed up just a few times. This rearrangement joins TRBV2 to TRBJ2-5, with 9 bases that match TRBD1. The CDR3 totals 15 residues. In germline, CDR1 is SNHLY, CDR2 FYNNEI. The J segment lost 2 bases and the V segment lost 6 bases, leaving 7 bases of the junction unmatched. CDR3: CASSRRTGEQETQYF. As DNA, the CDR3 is TGTGCCAGCAGCCGCCGGACAGGGGAACAAGAGACCCAGTACTTC.

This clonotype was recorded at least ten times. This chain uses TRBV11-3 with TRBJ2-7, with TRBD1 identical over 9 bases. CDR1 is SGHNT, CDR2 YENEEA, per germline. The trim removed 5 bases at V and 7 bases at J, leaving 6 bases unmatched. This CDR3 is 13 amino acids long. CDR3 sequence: CASSGTGSSEQYF. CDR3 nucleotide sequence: TGTGCCAGCAGCGGGACAGGGTCGTCTGAGCAGTACTTC.

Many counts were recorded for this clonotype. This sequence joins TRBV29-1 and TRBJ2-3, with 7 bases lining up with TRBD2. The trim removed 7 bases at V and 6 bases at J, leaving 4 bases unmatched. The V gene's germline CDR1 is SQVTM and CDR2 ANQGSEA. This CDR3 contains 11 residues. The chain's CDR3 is CSAGLGDTQYF. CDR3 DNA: TGCAGCGCTGGACTAGGGGATACGCAGTATTTT.

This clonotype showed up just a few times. This CDR3 reads CSASYGAGSNEQFF. CDR3 DNA: TGCAGTGCTAGCTACGGGGCAGGGTCCAATGAGCAGTTCTTC. The chain employs TRBV20-1 and TRBJ2-1; TRBD1 or TRBD2 may be the D gene (5 bases each). The length of the CDR3 is 14 residues. The V end was cut by 3 bases, the J end by 6 bases, with 15 bases between. Germline V gene sequence: CDR1 DFQATT, CDR2 SNEGSKA (reference sequence).

The CDR3 region has the DNA TGCGCCAGCAGCTTGGGCGACGGCAGGGCCGGAGACGAGCAGTACTTC. It yields the protein CASSLGDGRAGDEQYF. This chain uses TRBV5-1 with TRBJ2-7; a weak D match, TRBD1 (5 bases). Trimming cost V 0 bases and J 5 bases, with 18 bases left between them. There are 16 residues in the CDR3. Looked up from germline, CDR1 is SGHRS and CDR2 is YFSETQ.

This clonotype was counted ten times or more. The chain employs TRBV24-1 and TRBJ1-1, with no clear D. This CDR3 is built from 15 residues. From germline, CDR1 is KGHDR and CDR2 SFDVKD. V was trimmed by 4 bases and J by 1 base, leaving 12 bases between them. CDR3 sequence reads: CATSDSWGGNTEAFF. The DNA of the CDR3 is TGTGCCACCAGTGACTCCTGGGGAGGGAACACTGAAGCTTTCTTT.

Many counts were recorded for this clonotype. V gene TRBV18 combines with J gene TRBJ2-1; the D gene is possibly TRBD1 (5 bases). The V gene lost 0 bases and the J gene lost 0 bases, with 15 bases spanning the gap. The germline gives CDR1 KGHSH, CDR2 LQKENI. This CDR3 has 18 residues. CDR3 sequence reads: CASSPPGAGLSSYNEQFF. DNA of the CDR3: TGTGCCAGCTCACCACCAGGGGCCGGGTTGAGCTCCTACAATGAGCAGTTCTTC. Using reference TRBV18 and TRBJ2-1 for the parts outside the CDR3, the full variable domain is NAGVMQNPRHLVRRRGQEARLRCSPMKGHSHVYWYRQLPEEGLKFMVYLQKENIIDESGMPKERFSAEFPKEGPSILRIQQVVRGDSAAYFCASSPPGAGLSSYNEQFFGPGTRLTVL.

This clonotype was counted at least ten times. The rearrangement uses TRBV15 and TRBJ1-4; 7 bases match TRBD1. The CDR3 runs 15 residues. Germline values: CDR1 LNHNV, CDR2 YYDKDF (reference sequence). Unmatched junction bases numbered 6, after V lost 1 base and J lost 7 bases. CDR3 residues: CATSRGKGAAEKLFF. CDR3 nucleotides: TGTGCCACCAGCAGAGGGAAGGGGGCAGCTGAAAAACTGTTTTTT.

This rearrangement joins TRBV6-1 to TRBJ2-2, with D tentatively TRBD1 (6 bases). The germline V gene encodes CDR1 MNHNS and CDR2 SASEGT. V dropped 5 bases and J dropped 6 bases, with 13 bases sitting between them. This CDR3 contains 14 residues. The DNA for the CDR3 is TGTGCCAGCAGTAACAGGGCTGGAGCCGGGGAGCTGTTTTTT. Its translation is CASSNRAGAGELFF.

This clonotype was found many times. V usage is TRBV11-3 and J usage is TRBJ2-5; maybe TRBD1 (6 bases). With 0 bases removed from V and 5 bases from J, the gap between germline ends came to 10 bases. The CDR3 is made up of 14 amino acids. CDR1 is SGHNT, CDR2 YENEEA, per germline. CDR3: CASSLEDRGETQYF. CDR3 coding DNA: TGTGCCAGCAGCTTAGAGGACAGAGGCGAGACCCAGTACTTC.

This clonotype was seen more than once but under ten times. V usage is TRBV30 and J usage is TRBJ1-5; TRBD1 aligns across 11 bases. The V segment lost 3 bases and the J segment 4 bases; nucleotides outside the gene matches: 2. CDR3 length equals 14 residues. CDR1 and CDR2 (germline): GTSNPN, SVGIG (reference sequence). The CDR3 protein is CAWRGTGGNQPQHF. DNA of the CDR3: TGTGCCTGGAGGGGGACAGGGGGTAATCAGCCCCAGCATTTT.

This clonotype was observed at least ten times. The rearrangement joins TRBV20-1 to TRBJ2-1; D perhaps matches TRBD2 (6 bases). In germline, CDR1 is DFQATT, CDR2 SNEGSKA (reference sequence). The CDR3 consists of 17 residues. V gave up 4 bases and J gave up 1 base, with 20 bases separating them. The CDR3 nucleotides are TGCAGTGCTACGAACGGTGAGCGGGCTACGTCCTACAATGAGCAGTTCTTC. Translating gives CSATNGERATSYNEQFF.

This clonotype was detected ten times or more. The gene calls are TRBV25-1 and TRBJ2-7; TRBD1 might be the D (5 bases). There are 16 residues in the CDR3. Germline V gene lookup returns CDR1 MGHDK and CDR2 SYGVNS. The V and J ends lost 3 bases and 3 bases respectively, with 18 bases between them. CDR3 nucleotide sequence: TGTGCCAGCAGTGACCACCTCGACAGTCCCGGCTACGAGCAGTACTTC. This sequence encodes CASSDHLDSPGYEQYF.

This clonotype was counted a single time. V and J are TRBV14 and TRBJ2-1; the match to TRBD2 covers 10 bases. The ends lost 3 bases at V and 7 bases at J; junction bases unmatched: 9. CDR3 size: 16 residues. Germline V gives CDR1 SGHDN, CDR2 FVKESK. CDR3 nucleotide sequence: TGTGCCAGCAGCCAGCTAGCGGGAGTACGGGGTAATGAGCAGTTCTTC. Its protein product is CASSQLAGVRGNEQFF.

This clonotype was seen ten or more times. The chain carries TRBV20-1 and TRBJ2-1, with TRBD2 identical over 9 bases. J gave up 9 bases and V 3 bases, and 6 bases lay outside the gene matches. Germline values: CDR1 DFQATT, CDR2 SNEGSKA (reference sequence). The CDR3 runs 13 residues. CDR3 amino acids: CSASSTSGFEQFF. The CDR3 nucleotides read TGCAGTGCTAGTTCGACTAGCGGTTTTGAGCAGTTCTTC.

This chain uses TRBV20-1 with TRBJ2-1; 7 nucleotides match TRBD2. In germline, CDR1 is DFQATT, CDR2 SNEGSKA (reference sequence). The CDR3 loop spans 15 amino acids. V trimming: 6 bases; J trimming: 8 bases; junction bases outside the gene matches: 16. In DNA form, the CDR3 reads TGCAGTGCAAACCCTAGAGGGAGGGCTAGCGATGAGCAGTTCTTC. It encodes CSANPRGRASDEQFF.

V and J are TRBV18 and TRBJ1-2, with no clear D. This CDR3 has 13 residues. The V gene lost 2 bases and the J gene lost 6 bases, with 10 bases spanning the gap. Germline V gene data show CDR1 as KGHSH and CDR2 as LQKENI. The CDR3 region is CASSPGPRDGYTF. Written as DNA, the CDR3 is TGTGCCAGCTCACCAGGGCCTAGGGATGGCTACACCTTC.

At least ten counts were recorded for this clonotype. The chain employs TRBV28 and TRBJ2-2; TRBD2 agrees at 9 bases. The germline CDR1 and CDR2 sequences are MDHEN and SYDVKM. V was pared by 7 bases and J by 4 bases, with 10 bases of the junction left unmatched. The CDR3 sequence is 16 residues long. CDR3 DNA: TGTGCCAGCACCTCCGATAGCGGGAGTGGCACCGGGGAGCTGTTTTTT. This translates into CASTSDSGSGTGELFF.

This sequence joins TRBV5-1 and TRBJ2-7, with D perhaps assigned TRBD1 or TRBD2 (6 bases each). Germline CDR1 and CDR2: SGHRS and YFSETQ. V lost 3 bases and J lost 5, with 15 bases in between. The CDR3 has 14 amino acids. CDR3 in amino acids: CASSSGGALHEQYF. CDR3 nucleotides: TGCGCCAGCAGCTCCGGGGGCGCTTTACACGAGCAGTACTTC.

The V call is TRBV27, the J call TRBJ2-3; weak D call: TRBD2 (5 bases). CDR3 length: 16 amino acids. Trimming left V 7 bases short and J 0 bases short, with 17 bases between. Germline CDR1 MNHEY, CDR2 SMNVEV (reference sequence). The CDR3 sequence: CASTRRAGASTDTQYF. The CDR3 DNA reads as TGTGCCAGCACCCGTCGGGCGGGTGCTAGCACAGATACGCAGTATTTT.

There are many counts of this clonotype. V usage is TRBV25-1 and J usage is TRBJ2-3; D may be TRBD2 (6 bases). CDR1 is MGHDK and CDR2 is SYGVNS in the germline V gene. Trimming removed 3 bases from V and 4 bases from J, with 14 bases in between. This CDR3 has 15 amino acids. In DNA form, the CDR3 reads TGTGCCAGCAGTGATAGGCGGGGAGATTCAGATACGCAGTATTTT. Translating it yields CASSDRRGDSDTQYF.

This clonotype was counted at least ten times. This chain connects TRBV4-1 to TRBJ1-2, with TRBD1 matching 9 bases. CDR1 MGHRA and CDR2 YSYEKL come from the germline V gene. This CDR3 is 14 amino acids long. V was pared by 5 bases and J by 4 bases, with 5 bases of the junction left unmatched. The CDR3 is CASSSPGQGYGYTF. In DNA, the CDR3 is TGCGCCAGCAGCTCCCCGGGACAGGGCTATGGCTACACCTTC.